These 11 T cell receptor beta chains share one sample of origin, sequenced in a study of T cell responses to AZD1222 COVID-19 vaccine. Data came from immunoSEQ multiplex PCR; TCRdb stores just in-frame clones and leaves some out. The sample yields 100,000 to 150,000 clones, around 90% seen once. The specimen was peripheral blood, collected on day 0 of AZD1222 vaccination. These receptors all stem from an adult in good health.

The CDR3 DNA is TGTGCCAGCACCCCTTCGGGACTAGCGGGAGAGGAGCAGTACTTC. As protein: CASTPSGLAGEEQYF. The J gene is TRBJ2-7, the V gene TRBV2, with 14 bases that match TRBD2. V was pared by 7 bases and J by 7 bases, with 9 bases of the junction left unmatched. The V gene's germline CDR1 is SNHLY and CDR2 FYNNEI. The CDR3 has 15 amino acids.

The CDR3 reads CASRLAANTGELFF. The CDR3 DNA reads TGCGCCAGCAGGCTAGCGGCGAACACCGGGGAGCTGTTTTTT. The rearrangement joins TRBV5-1 to TRBJ2-2; 7 bases are shared with TRBD2. CDR1 and CDR2 from the germline V gene are SGHRS and YFSETQ. V dropped 5 bases and J dropped 0; count of bases not matched to a gene: 1. The CDR3 runs to 14 residues.

The V gene is TRBV28, the J gene TRBJ1-3; tentative D call: TRBD1 (5 bases). Germline assignment: CDR1 MDHEN and CDR2 SYDVKM. V shed 6 bases and J shed 0 bases, with 12 bases lying between them. The CDR3 runs 15 residues. In nucleotides, the CDR3 is TGTGCCAGCAGCGCCGGACAAGCCTCTGGAAACACCATATATTTT. The encoded protein is CASSAGQASGNTIYF.

The rearrangement joins TRBV6-2 or TRBV6-3 to TRBJ1-5, with D unclear. CDR1 and CDR2 (germline): MNHEY, SVGEGT. The CDR3 has 15 residues. The V end was cut by 0 bases, the J end by 9 bases, with 15 bases between. The CDR3 nucleotides read TGTGCCAGCAGTTACTCCGAACACTTCAATTCGCCCCAGCATTTT. Its protein product is CASSYSEHFNSPQHF.

The chain joins TRBV30 to TRBJ2-7, with D unclear. V shed 1 base and J shed 3 bases, with 7 bases lying between them. Germline V lookup: CDR1 GTSNPN, CDR2 SVGIG (reference sequence). The CDR3 is made up of 12 amino acids. The CDR3 spells CAWSAYNYEQYF. CDR3 in DNA: TGTGCCTGGAGTGCCTACAACTACGAGCAGTACTTC.

The rearrangement uses TRBV6-6 and TRBJ1-2; D call uncertain. The CDR3 runs to 15 residues. V lost 0 bases, J lost 4 bases, and 12 bases lay in between. Germline V gene lookup returns CDR1 MNHNY and CDR2 SVGAGI (reference sequence). The DNA for the CDR3 is TGTGCCAGCAGTTACTCGACCCAACAAACCTATGGCTACACCTTC. Translated: CASSYSTQQTYGYTF.

The chain combines TRBV7-2 with TRBJ2-2; 8 bases are a match to TRBD2. The CDR3 has 15 residues. Germline CDR1 is SGHTA and CDR2 is FQGNSA. V lost 4 bases to trimming and J lost 4 bases; unmatched junction nucleotides: 5. The CDR3 here is CASSSLAGTTGELFF. In nucleotides, the CDR3 is TGTGCCAGCAGCTCGCTAGCGGGTACCACCGGGGAGCTGTTTTTT.

The chain has TRBV10-2 and TRBJ2-3; no clear D. Trimming left V 9 bases short and J 4 bases short, with 5 bases between. Germline CDR1 and CDR2: WSHSY and SAAADI. The CDR3 contains 10 residues. As DNA, the CDR3 is TGCGCCAGTGGCTCAGATACGCAGTATTTT. This translates into CASGSDTQYF.

The chain couples TRBV6-5 to TRBJ1-4, with a tentative D call TRBD1 (5 bases). CDR1 MNHEY and CDR2 SVGAGI come from the germline V gene. Trimming pared 6 bases from V and 8 bases from J, leaving 19 bases between. CDR3 length: 15 amino acids. Here the CDR3 reads CASRRTFRDEEKLFF. The DNA for the CDR3 is TGTGCCAGCAGACGTACCTTCAGGGATGAGGAAAAACTGTTTTTT.

This sequence joins TRBV6-4 and TRBJ2-6; D call uncertain. The V gene lost 5 bases and the J gene lost 0 bases, with 5 bases spanning the gap. Germline V gives CDR1 MRHNA, CDR2 SNTAGT. This CDR3 is 14 amino acids long. The CDR3 protein is CASSTDSGANVLTF. The CDR3 DNA sequence: TGTGCCAGCAGTACGGACTCTGGGGCCAACGTCCTGACTTTC.

The chain uses TRBV2 and TRBJ2-5; TRBD2 might be the D (6 bases). Trimming removed 6 bases from V and 3 bases from J, with 11 bases in between. Per the germline V gene, CDR1 is SNHLY and CDR2 is FYNNEI. This CDR3 has 13 residues. CDR3 nucleotides: TGTGCCAGCAGCGCGGGACTGGAAGAGACCCAGTACTTC. Protein sequence: CASSAGLEETQYF.